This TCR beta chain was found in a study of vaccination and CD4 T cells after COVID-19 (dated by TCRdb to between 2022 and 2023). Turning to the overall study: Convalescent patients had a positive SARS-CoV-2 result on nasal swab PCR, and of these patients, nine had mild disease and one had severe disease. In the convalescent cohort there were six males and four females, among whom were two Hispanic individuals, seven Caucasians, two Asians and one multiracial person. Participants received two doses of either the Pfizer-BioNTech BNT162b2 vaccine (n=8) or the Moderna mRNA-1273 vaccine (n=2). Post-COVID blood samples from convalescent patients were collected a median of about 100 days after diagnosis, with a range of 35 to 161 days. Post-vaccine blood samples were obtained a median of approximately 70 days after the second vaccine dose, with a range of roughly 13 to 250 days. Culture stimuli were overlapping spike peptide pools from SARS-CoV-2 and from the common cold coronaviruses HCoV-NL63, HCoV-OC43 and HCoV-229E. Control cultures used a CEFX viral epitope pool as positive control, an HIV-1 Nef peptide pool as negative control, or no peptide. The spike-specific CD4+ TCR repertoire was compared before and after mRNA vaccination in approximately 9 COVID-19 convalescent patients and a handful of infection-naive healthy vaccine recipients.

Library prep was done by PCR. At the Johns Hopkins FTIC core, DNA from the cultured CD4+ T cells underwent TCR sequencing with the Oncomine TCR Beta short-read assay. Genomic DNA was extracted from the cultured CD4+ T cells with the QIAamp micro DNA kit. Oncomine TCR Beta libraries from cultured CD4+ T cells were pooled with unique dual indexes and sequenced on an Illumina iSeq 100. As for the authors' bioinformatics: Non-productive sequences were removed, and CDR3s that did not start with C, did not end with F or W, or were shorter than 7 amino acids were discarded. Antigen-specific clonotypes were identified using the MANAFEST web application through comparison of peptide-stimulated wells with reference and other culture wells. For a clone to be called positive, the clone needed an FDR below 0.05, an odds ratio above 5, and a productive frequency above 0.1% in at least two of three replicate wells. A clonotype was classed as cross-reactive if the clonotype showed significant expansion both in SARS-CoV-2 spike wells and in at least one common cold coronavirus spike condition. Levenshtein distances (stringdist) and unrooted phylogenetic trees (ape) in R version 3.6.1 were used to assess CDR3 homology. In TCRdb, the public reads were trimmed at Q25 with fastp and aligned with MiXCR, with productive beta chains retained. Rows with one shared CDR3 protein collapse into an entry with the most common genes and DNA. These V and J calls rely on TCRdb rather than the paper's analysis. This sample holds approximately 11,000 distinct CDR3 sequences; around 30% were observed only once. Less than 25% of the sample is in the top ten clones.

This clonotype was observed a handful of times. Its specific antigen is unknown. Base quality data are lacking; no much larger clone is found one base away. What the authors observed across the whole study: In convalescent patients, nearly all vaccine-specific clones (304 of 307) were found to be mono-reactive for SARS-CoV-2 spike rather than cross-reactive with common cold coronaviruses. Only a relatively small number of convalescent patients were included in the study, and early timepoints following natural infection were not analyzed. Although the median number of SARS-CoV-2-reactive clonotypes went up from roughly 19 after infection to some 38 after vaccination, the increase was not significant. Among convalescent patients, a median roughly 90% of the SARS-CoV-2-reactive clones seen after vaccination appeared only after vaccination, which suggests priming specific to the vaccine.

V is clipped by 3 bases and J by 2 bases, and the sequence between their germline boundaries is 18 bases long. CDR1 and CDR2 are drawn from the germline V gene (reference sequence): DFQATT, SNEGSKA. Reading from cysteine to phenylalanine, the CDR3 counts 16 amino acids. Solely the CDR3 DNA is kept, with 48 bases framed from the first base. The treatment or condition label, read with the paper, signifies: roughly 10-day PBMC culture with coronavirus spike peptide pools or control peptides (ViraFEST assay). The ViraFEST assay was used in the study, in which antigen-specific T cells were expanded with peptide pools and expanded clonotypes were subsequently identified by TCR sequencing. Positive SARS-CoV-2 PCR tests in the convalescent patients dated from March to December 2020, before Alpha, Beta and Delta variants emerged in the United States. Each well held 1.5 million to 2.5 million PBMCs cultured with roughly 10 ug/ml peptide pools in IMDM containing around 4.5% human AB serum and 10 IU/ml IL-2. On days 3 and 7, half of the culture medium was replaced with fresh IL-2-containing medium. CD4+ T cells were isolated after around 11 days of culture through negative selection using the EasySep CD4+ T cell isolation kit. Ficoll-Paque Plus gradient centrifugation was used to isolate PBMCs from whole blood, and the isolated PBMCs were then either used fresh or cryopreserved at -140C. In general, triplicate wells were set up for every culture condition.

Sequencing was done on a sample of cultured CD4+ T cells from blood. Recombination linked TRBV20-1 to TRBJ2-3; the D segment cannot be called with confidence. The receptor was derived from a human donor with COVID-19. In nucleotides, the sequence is TGCAGTGCTAGCACTCCTGGCGGAGAGCTCACAGATACGCAGTATTTT. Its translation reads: CSASTPGGELTDTQYF.